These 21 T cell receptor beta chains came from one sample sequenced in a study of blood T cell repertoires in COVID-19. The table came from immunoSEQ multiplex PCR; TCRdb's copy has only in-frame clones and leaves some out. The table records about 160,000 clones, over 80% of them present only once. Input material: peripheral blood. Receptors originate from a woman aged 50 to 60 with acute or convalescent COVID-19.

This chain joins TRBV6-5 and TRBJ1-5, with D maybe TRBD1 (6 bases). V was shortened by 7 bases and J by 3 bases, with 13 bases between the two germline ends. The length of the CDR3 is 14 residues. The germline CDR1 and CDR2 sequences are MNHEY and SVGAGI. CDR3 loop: CASIAGENNQPQHF. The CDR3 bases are TGTGCCAGCATTGCAGGGGAGAACAATCAGCCCCAGCATTTT.

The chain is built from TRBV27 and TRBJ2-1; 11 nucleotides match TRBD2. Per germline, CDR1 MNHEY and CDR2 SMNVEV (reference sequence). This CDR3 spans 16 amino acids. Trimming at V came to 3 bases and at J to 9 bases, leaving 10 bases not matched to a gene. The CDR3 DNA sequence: TGTGCCAGCAGTTTTAGCATAGCGGGAGGGGGAGGTGAGCAGTTCTTC. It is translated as CASSFSIAGGGGEQFF.

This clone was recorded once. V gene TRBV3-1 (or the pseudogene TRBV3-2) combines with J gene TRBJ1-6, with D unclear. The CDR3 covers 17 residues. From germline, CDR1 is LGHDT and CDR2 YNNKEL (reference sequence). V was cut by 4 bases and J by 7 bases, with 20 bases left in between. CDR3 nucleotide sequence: TGTGCCAGCAGCCCCGGTCCGCGGGCCCTAGAGAATTCACCCCTCCACTTT. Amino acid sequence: CASSPGPRALENSPLHF.

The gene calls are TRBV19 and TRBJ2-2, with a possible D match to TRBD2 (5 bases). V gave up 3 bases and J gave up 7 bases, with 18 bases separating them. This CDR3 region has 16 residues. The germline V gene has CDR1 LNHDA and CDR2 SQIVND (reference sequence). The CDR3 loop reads CASSIDASRLYGELFF. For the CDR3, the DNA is TGTGCCAGTAGTATTGATGCTAGCAGGCTTTACGGGGAGCTGTTTTTT.

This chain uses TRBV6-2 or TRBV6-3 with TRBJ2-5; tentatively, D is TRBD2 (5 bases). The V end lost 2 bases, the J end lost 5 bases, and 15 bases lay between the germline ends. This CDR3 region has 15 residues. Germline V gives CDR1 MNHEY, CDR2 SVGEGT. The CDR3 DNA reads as TGTGCCAGCAGTTACGCTCGGACTGGTGGGGAGACCCAGTACTTC. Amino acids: CASSYARTGGETQYF.

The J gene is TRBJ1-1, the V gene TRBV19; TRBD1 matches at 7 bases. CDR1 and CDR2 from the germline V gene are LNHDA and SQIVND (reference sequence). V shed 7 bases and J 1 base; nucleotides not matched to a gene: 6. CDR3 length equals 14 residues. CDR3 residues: CASNQQGQNTEAFF. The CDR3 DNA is TGTGCCAGTAATCAACAGGGGCAGAACACTGAAGCTTTCTTT.

This CDR3 is CSVVRAFGYGYTF. The CDR3 nucleotides read TGCAGCGTCGTCAGGGCCTTTGGATATGGCTACACCTTC. The chain joins TRBV29-1 to TRBJ1-2, with D possibly TRBD1 on 5 matching bases. From germline, CDR1 is SQVTM and CDR2 ANQGSEA. V gave up 6 bases and J gave up 5 bases, with 16 bases separating them. The CDR3 sequence is 13 residues long.

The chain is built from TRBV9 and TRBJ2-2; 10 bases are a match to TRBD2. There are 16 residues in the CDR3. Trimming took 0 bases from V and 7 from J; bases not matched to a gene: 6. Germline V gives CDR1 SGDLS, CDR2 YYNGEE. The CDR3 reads CASSVGAGGSDGELFF. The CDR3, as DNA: TGTGCCAGCAGCGTAGGAGCGGGAGGGTCGGACGGGGAGCTGTTTTTT.

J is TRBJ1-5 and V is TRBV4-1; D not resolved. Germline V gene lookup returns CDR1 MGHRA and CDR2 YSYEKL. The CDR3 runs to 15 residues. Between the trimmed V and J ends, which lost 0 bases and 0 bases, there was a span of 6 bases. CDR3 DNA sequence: TGCGCCAGCAGCCAAGAACGGTATAGCAATCAGCCCCAGCATTTT. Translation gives CASSQERYSNQPQHF.

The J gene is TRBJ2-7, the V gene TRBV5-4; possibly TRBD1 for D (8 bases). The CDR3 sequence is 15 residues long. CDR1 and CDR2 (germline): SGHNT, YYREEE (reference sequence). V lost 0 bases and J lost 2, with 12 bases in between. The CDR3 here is CASSLDRGGTYEQYF. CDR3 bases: TGTGCCAGCAGCTTGGACAGGGGGGGGACCTACGAGCAGTACTTC.

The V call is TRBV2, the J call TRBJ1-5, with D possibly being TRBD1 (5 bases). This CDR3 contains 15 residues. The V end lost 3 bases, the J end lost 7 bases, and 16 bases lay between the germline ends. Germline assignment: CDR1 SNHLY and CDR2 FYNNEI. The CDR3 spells CASSEGRVPGQPQHF. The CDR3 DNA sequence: TGTGCCAGCAGTGAGGGCAGGGTCCCTGGACAGCCCCAGCATTTT.

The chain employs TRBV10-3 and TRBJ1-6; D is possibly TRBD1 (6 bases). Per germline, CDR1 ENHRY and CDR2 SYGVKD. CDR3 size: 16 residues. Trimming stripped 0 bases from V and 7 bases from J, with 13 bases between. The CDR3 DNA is TGTGCCATCAGTGAGTCGAGGGGGGGGCGGAATTCACCCCTCCACTTT. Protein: CAISESRGGRNSPLHF.

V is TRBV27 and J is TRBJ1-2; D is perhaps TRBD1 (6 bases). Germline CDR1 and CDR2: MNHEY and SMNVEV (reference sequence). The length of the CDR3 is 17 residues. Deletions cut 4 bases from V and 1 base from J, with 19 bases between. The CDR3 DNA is TGTGCCAGCAGTTCCGGCATGGAGACAGGAAATAACTATGGCTACACCTTC. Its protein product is CASSSGMETGNNYGYTF.

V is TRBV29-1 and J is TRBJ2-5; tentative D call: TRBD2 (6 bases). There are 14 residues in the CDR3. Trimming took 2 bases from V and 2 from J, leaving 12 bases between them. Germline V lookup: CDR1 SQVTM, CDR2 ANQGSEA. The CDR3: CSVERAGRQETQYF. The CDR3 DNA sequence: TGCAGCGTTGAAAGGGCAGGGAGGCAAGAGACCCAGTACTTC.

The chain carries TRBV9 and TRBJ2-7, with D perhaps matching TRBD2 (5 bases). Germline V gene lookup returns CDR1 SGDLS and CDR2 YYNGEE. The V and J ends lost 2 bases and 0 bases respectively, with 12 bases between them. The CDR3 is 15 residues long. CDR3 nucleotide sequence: TGTGCCAGCAGCGTGGGAGTCATGAGCTCCTACGAGCAGTACTTC. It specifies CASSVGVMSSYEQYF.

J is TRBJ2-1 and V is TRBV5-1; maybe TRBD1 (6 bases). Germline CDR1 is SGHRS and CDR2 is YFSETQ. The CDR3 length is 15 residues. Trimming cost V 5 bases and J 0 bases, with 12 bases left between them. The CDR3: CASSEGVSSYNEQFF. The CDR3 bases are TGCGCCAGCAGTGAGGGGGTTTCCTCCTACAATGAGCAGTTCTTC.

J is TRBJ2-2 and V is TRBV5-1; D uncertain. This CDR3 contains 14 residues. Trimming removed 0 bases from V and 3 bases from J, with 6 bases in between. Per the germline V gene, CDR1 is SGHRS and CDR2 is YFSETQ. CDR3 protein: CASSLEIDTGELFF. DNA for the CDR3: TGCGCCAGCAGCTTGGAGATAGACACCGGGGAGCTGTTTTTT.

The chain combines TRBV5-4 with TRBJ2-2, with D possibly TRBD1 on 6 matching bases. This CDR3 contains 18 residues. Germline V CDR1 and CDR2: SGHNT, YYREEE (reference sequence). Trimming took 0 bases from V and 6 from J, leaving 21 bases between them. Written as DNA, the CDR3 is TGTGCCAGCAGCTTGGGATTCCTAGCTGGGGGCACCGCCGGGGAGCTGTTTTTT. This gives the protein CASSLGFLAGGTAGELFF.

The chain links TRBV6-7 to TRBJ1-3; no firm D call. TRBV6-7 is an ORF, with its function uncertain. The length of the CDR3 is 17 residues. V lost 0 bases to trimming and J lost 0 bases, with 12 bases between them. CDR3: CASSYSKSDFSGNTIYF. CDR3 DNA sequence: TGTGCCAGCAGTTACTCGAAGTCGGACTTCTCTGGAAACACCATATATTTT.

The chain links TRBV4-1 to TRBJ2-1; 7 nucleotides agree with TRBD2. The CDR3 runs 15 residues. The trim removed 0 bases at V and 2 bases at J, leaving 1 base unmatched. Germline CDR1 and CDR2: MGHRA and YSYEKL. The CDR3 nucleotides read TGCGCCAGCAGCCAAGAGGGGACTACCTACAATGAGCAGTTCTTC. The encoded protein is CASSQEGTTYNEQFF.

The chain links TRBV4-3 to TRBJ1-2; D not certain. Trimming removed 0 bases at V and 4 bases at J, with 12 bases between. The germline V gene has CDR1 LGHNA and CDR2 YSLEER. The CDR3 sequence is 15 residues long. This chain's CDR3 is CASSQDTESLYGYTF. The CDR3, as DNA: TGCGCCAGCAGCCAAGACACGGAGTCCCTCTATGGCTACACCTTC.